This T cell receptor beta chain was found in a study of cytomegalovirus exposure and HLA in healthy donors. Study outcomes and limitations: Cytomegalovirus association was listed for 150 to 200 TCR beta chains. The productive fraction for most TCR beta V segments was about 87% or about 30% in an earlier analysis. The classifier, whose performance was assessed in both the original and validation cohorts, reportedly diagnosed cytomegalovirus status with high specificity and sensitivity.

The V end lost 0 bases, the J end lost 0 bases, and 27 bases lay between the germline ends. The V gene's germline CDR1 is SQVTM and CDR2 ANQGSEA. The CDR3 runs 21 residues. In the PCR, 60 Vbeta and 13 Jbeta primers were used. The authors' processing: There were tens of millions of unique TCR beta chains by a later count, and about 12 million of them were shared. Clones were sequenced by immunoSEQ multiplex PCR, and TCRdb holds only the in-frame ones, with some missing. The DNA gave D and trimming, while V, J and clone size come from that table. The sample holds some 40,000 clones; 53% are singletons and the top ten take 6.2%. This clone was detected a few times. What it binds is unknown.

This sequence originates from a woman aged 40-49 years in good health and CMV-seropositive. V is TRBV29-1 and J is TRBJ1-3; possible D gene TRBD1, 6 bases. The source material was PBMCs. CDR3 amino acids: CSVEDLTNRVARLNSGNTIYF. For the CDR3, the DNA is TGCAGCGTTGAAGATCTTACAAACAGGGTTGCCCGACTCAACTCTGGAAACACCATATATTTT. The entire variable domain, with the rest obtained from reference TRBV29-1 and TRBJ1-3, is as follows: SAVISQKPSRDICQRGTSLTIQCQVDSQVTMMFWYRQQPGQSLTLIATANQGSEATYESGFVIDKFPISRPNLTFSTLTVSNMSPEDSSIYLCSVEDLTNRVARLNSGNTIYFGEGSWLTVV.